The present TCR beta chain was sequenced within a study of T cell responses to AZD1222 COVID-19 vaccine. Study findings and constraints: Seropositive at baseline were only six AZD1222 recipients. Most donors were white British and more were female, and clonal diversity was possibly underestimated.

V trimming: 4 bases; J trimming: 2 bases; junction bases outside the gene matches: 4. Germline CDR1 SGHNT, CDR2 YYREEE (reference sequence). This CDR3 contains 15 residues. Clones were sequenced by immunoSEQ multiplex PCR, and TCRdb holds only the in-frame ones, with some missing. Of 200,000 or so clones in the sample, 88% were seen once. In the case of this clone: Antigen specificity is unknown.

The gene calls are TRBV5-4 and TRBJ2-7; 12 positions match TRBD2. This receptor was identified in an adult in good health. The material sequenced was peripheral blood, taken on day 0 of AZD1222 vaccination. The CDR3 sequence is CASSRTSGNTYEQYF. CDR3 sequence (DNA): TGTGCCAGCAGCCGGACTAGCGGGAATACCTACGAGCAGTACTTC.